The 17 T cell receptor beta chains below come from one sample, sequenced in a study of T cell responses to AZD1222 COVID-19 vaccine. The repertoire was sequenced with immunoSEQ multiplex PCR; TCRdb's copy has only in-frame clones and lacks some. This sample has some 130,000 clones, with approximately 91% found just once. The sample here was peripheral blood, taken 28 days after the second AZD1222 dose. The receptors come from an adult who received the AZD1222 COVID-19 vaccine.

The chain couples TRBV5-5 to TRBJ1-5, with a weak D call TRBD1 (6 bases). Germline CDR1 is SGHKS and CDR2 is YYEKEE (reference sequence). The CDR3 extends over 18 amino acids. V lost 2 bases, J lost 1 base, and 19 bases lay in between. As DNA, the CDR3 is TGTGCCAGCAGCTTTTCTTTAGGGCGGGACAAAAGCAATCAGCCCCAGCATTTT. As protein: CASSFSLGRDKSNQPQHF. The full variable domain, in which reference TRBV5-5 and TRBJ1-5 provide the parts outside the CDR3, is DAGVTQSPTHLIKTRGQQVTLRCSPISGHKSVSWYQQVLGQGPQFIFQYYEKEERGRGNFPDRFSARQFPNYSSELNVNALLLGDSALYLCASSFSLGRDKSNQPQHFGDGTRLSIL.

The chain links TRBV4-1 to TRBJ1-1; D is undetermined. This CDR3 contains 16 residues. V was trimmed by 3 bases and J by 5 bases, leaving 19 bases between them. CDR1 and CDR2 (germline): MGHRA, YSYEKL. Here the CDR3 reads CASSQPPGEGMTEAFF. In nucleotides, the CDR3 is TGCGCCAGCAGCCAGCCCCCAGGCGAGGGTATGACTGAAGCTTTCTTT.

This clone appeared once. This chain connects TRBV28 to TRBJ2-1; 10 positions agree with TRBD2. The germline V gene encodes CDR1 MDHEN and CDR2 SYDVKM. J gave up 6 bases and V 8 bases, and 7 bases lay outside the gene matches. The CDR3 length is 14 residues. CDR3 protein: CASHIAGGLNEQFF. CDR3 DNA: TGTGCCAGCCACATAGCGGGAGGCCTCAATGAGCAGTTCTTC.

The genes are TRBV2 and TRBJ1-2; no clear D. Germline assignment: CDR1 SNHLY and CDR2 FYNNEI. V lost 2 bases to trimming and J lost 3 bases, with 13 bases between them. The CDR3 consists of 15 residues. This CDR3 is CASSEPEANDYGYTF. The CDR3 DNA reads TGTGCCAGCAGTGAACCCGAGGCGAACGACTATGGCTACACCTTC.

The V call is TRBV5-1, the J call TRBJ1-1, with 7 bases that match TRBD1. Germline loops: CDR1 SGHRS, CDR2 YFSETQ. V lost 4 bases to trimming and J lost 7 bases; unmatched junction nucleotides: 7. The CDR3 totals 13 residues. The CDR3 DNA sequence: TGCGCCAGCAGCACCCAAGGACAGGATGAAGCTTTCTTT. Protein sequence: CASSTQGQDEAFF. The full variable domain, rest sourced from reference TRBV5-1 and TRBJ1-1, is KAGVTQTPRYLIKTRGQQVTLSCSPISGHRSVSWYQQTPGQGLQFLFEYFSETQRNKGNFPGRFSGRQFSNSRSEMNVSTLELGDSALYLCASSTQGQDEAFFGQGTRLTVV.

The CDR3 reads CASSQGADTEAFF. The DNA for the CDR3 is TGTGCCAGCAGCCAAGGAGCCGACACTGAAGCTTTCTTT. The chain joins TRBV3-1 (or the pseudogene TRBV3-2) to TRBJ1-1, with D hard to call. The CDR3 is made up of 13 amino acids. Germline assignment: CDR1 LGHDT and CDR2 YNNKEL (reference sequence). The V end lost 1 base, the J end lost 3 bases, and 6 bases lay between the germline ends.

About this clone itself: Other DNA sequences of this sample code for an identical CDR3. This chain joins TRBV19 and TRBJ2-7; D is uncertain. Germline V gene data show CDR1 as LNHDA and CDR2 as SQIVND (reference sequence). The CDR3 is 11 amino acids. Deletions cut 1 base from V and 6 bases from J, with 4 bases between. The CDR3 region has the DNA TGTGCCAGTAGTATAGGGTCCGAGCAGTACTTC. Translated: CASSIGSEQYF. The full variable domain, its missing parts supplied by reference TRBV19 and TRBJ2-7, is DGGITQSPKYLFRKEGQNVTLSCEQNLNHDAMYWYRQDPGQGLRLIYYSQIVNDFQKGDIAEGYSVSREKKESFPLTVTSAQKNPTAFYLCASSIGSEQYFGPGTRLTVT.

The J gene is TRBJ1-3, the V gene TRBV7-6; possible D gene TRBD1, 5 bases. In germline, CDR1 is SGHVS, CDR2 FNYEAQ. The CDR3 loop spans 16 amino acids. Trimming cost V 4 bases and J 0 bases, with 13 bases left between them. CDR3 DNA sequence: TGTGCCAGCAGCTCAGCAGGGTACAGCTCTGGAAACACCATATATTTT. Translating gives CASSSAGYSSGNTIYF. Drawing the rest from reference TRBV7-6 and TRBJ1-3, the complete variable domain is GAGVSQSPRYKVTKRGQDVALRCDPISGHVSLYWYRQALGQGPEFLTYFNYEAQQDKSGLPNDRFSAERPEGSISTLTIQRTEQRDSAMYRCASSSAGYSSGNTIYFGEGSWLTVV.

This sequence joins TRBV7-2 and TRBJ2-1; 9 bases align to TRBD2. CDR3 length: 15 amino acids. Per the germline V gene, CDR1 is SGHTA and CDR2 is FQGNSA. Unmatched junction bases numbered 0, after V lost 3 bases and J lost 0 bases. CDR3 nucleotides: TGTGCCAGCAGCTTTAGCGGGAGCTCCTACAATGAGCAGTTCTTC. Its protein product is CASSFSGSSYNEQFF. The variable domain in full, with the rest retrieved from reference TRBV7-2 and TRBJ2-1, is GAGVSQSPSNKVTEKGKDVELRCDPISGHTALYWYRQSLGQGLEFLIYFQGNSAPDKSGLPSDRFSAERTGGSVSTLTIQRTQQEDSAVYLCASSFSGSSYNEQFFGPGTRLTVL.

The chain links TRBV28 to TRBJ1-1; the D gene is possibly TRBD1 (6 bases). The germline V and J ends were trimmed by 7 bases and 7 bases, with 16 bases remaining between them. This CDR3 spans 13 amino acids. The germline V gene encodes CDR1 MDHEN and CDR2 SYDVKM. CDR3 DNA: TGTGCCAGCACCCGACAGGTGGGAGGTGAAGCTTTCTTT. This codes for CASTRQVGGEAFF.

V and J are TRBV6-5 and TRBJ2-3; possibly TRBD1 for D (5 bases). Germline lookup yields CDR1 MNHEY and CDR2 SVGAGI. Trimming took 6 bases from V and 0 from J, leaving 13 bases between them. The CDR3 sequence is 15 residues long. Here the CDR3 reads CASSTQGASTDTQYF. CDR3 sequence (DNA): TGTGCCAGCAGCACGCAAGGGGCTAGCACAGATACGCAGTATTTT.

The chain joins TRBV4-2 to TRBJ1-1; D possibly corresponds to TRBD1 (6 bases). CDR3 length: 15 amino acids. V was shortened by 0 bases and J by 7 bases, with 15 bases between the two germline ends. The germline V gene has CDR1 LGHNA and CDR2 YNFKEQ. The CDR3 spells CASSQDWSGGSEAFF. In nucleotides, the CDR3 is TGTGCCAGCAGCCAAGATTGGAGCGGGGGCAGTGAAGCTTTCTTT.

V gene TRBV11-3 combines with J gene TRBJ1-3, with a tentative D call TRBD1 (5 bases). The CDR3 extends over 13 amino acids. Germline V gene data show CDR1 as SGHNT and CDR2 as YENEEA. The V end was cut by 4 bases, the J end by 4 bases, with 8 bases between. As DNA, the CDR3 is TGTGCCAGCAGCTCGGGGCTAGGAAACACCATATATTTT. Translation: CASSSGLGNTIYF.

The chain uses TRBV18 and TRBJ1-3; unclear D gene. The CDR3 runs to 15 residues. V was pared by 3 bases and J by 4 bases, with 13 bases between. Germline CDR1 is KGHSH and CDR2 is LQKENI. DNA for the CDR3: TGTGCCAGCTCACCTGGGGTGGGGATCGGAAACACCATATATTTT. It is translated as CASSPGVGIGNTIYF.

The V call is TRBV9, the J call TRBJ2-7, with 8 bases fitting TRBD1. V lost 4 bases to trimming and J lost 3 bases; unmatched junction nucleotides: 6. From germline, CDR1 is SGDLS and CDR2 YYNGEE. The CDR3 runs to 14 residues. The CDR3 protein is CASSLEDRVYEQYF. In DNA form, the CDR3 reads TGTGCCAGCAGCCTAGAGGACAGGGTCTACGAGCAGTACTTC. Complete variable domain (other parts from reference TRBV9 and TRBJ2-7): DSGVTQTPKHLITATGQRVTLRCSPRSGDLSVYWYQQSLDQGLQFLIQYYNGEERAKGNILERFSAQQFPDLHSELNLSSLELGDSALYFCASSLEDRVYEQYFGPGTRLTVT.

The chain uses TRBV21-1 and TRBJ1-1. TRBV21-1 is a pseudogene. This CDR3 is built from 12 residues. The CDR3: CARRAVNTEAFF. The CDR3 nucleotides read TGTGCCAGGAGGGCTGTGAACACTGAAGCTTTCTTT.

CDR3 DNA sequence: TGTGCCACCAGCAGAGATGGCAGGGGACTCAATGAGCAGTTCTTC. Its translation is CATSRDGRGLNEQFF. The chain has TRBV15 and TRBJ2-1, with D perhaps assigned TRBD1 or TRBD2 (6 bases each). Germline V gene lookup returns CDR1 LNHNV and CDR2 YYDKDF (reference sequence). V lost 0 bases and J 6 bases, leaving 12 bases between the germline ends. The CDR3 contains 15 residues.